This T cell receptor (beta chain) was captured by sequencing in a study of vaccination effects on CD4 cells after COVID-19. Germline V gene data show CDR1 as SGHKS and CDR2 as YYEKEE (reference sequence). CDR3 length: 16 amino acids. V lost 2 bases and J lost 3; bases outside the gene matches: 7. Findings and limits, study-wide: Convalescent patients were scarce, and early post-infection timepoints were absent. Clones of infection and vaccine origin contracted markedly late after vaccination.

Prior to sequencing, the ViraFEST assay stimulated PBMC with viral peptide pools, which expanded the antigen-specific CD4+ T cells. Researchers isolated CD4+ T cells once less than twelve days of culture had elapsed. No vaccinee had earlier SARS-CoV-2 infection, and nucleocapsid antibodies were negative. Cultures of over 1.5 million PBMC per well contained about 10 IU/ml IL-2 plus 10 ug/ml peptides. The data were produced by immunoSEQ multiplex PCR, yet TCRdb's version contains in-frame clones alone and is incomplete. Here the sample spans tens of thousands of clones, roughly 72% being singletons. In its sample, this clone was seen a few times. Its specificity is not known.

V gene TRBV5-5 combines with J gene TRBJ1-5; 8 bases agree with TRBD1. Sequenced here: CD4+ T cells from PBMCs cultured with HCoV-229E spike peptides, sampled before COVID-19 vaccination. The sequence was collected from a human donor who received a COVID-19 vaccine. This CDR3 reads CASSLGDRRYNQPQHF. The CDR3 coding sequence is TGTGCCAGCAGCTTAGGGGACAGGAGGTACAATCAGCCCCAGCATTTT.